This T cell receptor beta chain derives from a study of identical twins. Study-level points and caveats: There was more out-of-frame TCR alpha sharing in monozygotic twins than models estimated.

This clonotype appeared many times. Its antigen remains unidentified. TCRdb reprocessed the 5' RACE reads with MiXCR, giving one entry per CDR3 protein. The sample holds 150,000 or so distinct CDR3 sequences, roughly 3.3% seen once. This clonotype was sampled from a man between 18 and 29 years old in good health. Material: memory T cells sorted from blood.

The DNA of the CDR3 is TGCAGTGCTAGAGATCAGGGCGGAAGCAATCAGCCCCAGCATTTT. It encodes CSARDQGGSNQPQHF. This chain joins TRBV20-1 and TRBJ1-5; tentatively, D is TRBD1 (5 bases). V lost 0 bases, J lost 1 base, and 10 bases lay in between. The CDR3 has 15 amino acids. From germline, CDR1 is DFQATT and CDR2 SNEGSKA (reference sequence).